The 15 T cell receptor beta chains given below trace back to one sample, sequenced in a study of CD4 and CD8 cells across lung adenocarcinoma regions. Each CDR3 protein gets one entry after TCRdb re-called the PCR reads with MiXCR. The table includes more than 25,000 distinct CDR3 sequences, about half detected once. Material: CD8+ T cells from the center of a lung tumor. These receptors were obtained from a male donor with lung adenocarcinoma. The CD4 and CD8 labels of this study may be unreliable.

As to this clonotype: One junction end disagrees with the germline gene, perhaps due to a read error. The rearrangement uses TRBV6-1 and TRBJ2-3, with D possibly called TRBD1 or TRBD2 (5 bases each). This CDR3 comprises 15 residues. Germline CDR1 and CDR2: MNHNS and SASEGT. The CDR3 loop is CARGESGGRPDTQYF. Here the CDR3 DNA reads TGTGCCAGGGGGGAATCAGGCGGCCGCCCAGATACGCAGTATTTC.

This chain uses TRBV10-1 with TRBJ2-3; no reliable D call. Germline V CDR1 and CDR2: WNHNN, SYGVQD (reference sequence). The CDR3 totals 14 residues. V was pared by 6 bases and J by 5 bases, with 15 bases between. The CDR3 DNA reads TGCGCCAGCAGGGGCCGGCGTGCCAAAGATACGCAGTATTTT. Translation: CASRGRRAKDTQYF.

On this clonotype: Germline and junction disagree at one end, which may indicate a read error. The chain recombines TRBV10-3 with TRBJ2-4, with D possibly TRBD1 on 6 matching bases. The CDR3 contains 14 residues. Germline CDR1 reads ENHRY; CDR2 reads SYGVKD. The CDR3 coding sequence is TGTGCCGTCAGGGGTCTGCGAGCGCAAGACATTCAGTACTTC. It specifies CAVRGLRAQDIQYF.

This clonotype was detected a few times. The chain couples TRBV6-1 to TRBJ2-1; the match to TRBD2 covers 16 bases. Germline V gene sequence: CDR1 MNHNS, CDR2 SASEGT. The V segment lost 6 bases and the J segment 8 bases; nucleotides outside the gene matches: 16. CDR3 size: 19 residues. CDR3 DNA sequence: TGTGCCAGCAGAGTACACACGGGACTAGCGGGAGGGCCCAGGGATGAGCAGTTCTTC. It specifies CASRVHTGLAGGPRDEQFF.

The V and J genes are TRBV5-1 and TRBJ2-3; TRBD2 agrees at 7 bases. Germline loops: CDR1 SGHRS, CDR2 YFSETQ. Trimming cost V 0 bases and J 2 bases; bases outside gene matches: 6. The CDR3 covers 16 residues. The CDR3 coding sequence is TGCGCCAGCAGCTTGGATCGGGGGGTCTTCACAGATACGCAGTATTTT. Protein product: CASSLDRGVFTDTQYF.

This clonotype was seen repeatedly, ten times or more. The genes are TRBV5-1 and TRBJ1-1; TRBD1 is a possible D gene (6 bases). Germline CDR1 is SGHRS and CDR2 is YFSETQ. The length of the CDR3 is 15 residues. V was clipped by 0 bases and J by 1 base, with 10 bases between them. This chain's CDR3 is CASSLGAQGNTEAFF. The CDR3 nucleotides are TGCGCCAGCAGCTTGGGCGCACAGGGGAACACTGAAGCTTTCTTT.

This rearrangement joins TRBV3-1 to TRBJ1-2; TRBD1 matches 10 bases. V shed 4 bases and J 6 bases; nucleotides not matched to a gene: 2. The CDR3 covers 13 residues. Per germline, CDR1 LGHDT and CDR2 YNNKEL (reference sequence). The CDR3: CASSRTGGNGYTF. For the CDR3, the DNA is TGTGCCAGCAGCCGGACAGGGGGAAATGGCTACACCTTC.

As concerns this clonotype: A junction end diverges from the germline sequence, so it may reflect a read error. The genes are TRBV6-1 and TRBJ2-3; 10 bases map to TRBD1. The CDR3 has 16 amino acids. Germline V gives CDR1 MNHNS, CDR2 SASEGT. The CDR3, as DNA: TGTGCCAGCAGGGGAGCCGGGACAGGGGTCCGAGATACCCAGTATTTT. Translation: CASRGAGTGVRDTQYF.

A single count supports this clonotype. The junction does not match germline at one end; this may be a read error. The rearrangement uses TRBV6-1 and TRBJ2-4, with a weak D call TRBD2 (6 bases). Germline values: CDR1 MNHNS, CDR2 SASEGT. The CDR3 is 15 residues long. The CDR3 DNA reads TGTGCCAGCATCACGGGGCCGGGAGCCGAAAACACTCAGTACTTT. Amino acids: CASITGPGAENTQYF.

The CDR3 here is CASSDDRTFWTEAFF. The CDR3 DNA reads as TGTGCCAGCAGTGACGACAGAACGTTTTGGACTGAAGCTTTCTTT. The rearrangement joins TRBV6-1 to TRBJ1-1, with D maybe TRBD1 (5 bases). V gave up 3 bases and J gave up 5 bases, with 16 bases separating them. This CDR3 comprises 15 residues. CDR1 and CDR2 from the germline V gene are MNHNS and SASEGT.

This clonotype was detected many times. This chain joins TRBV6-1 and TRBJ2-3, with D perhaps matching TRBD2 (5 bases). The germline gives CDR1 MNHNS, CDR2 SASEGT. V lost 10 bases and J 5 bases, leaving 22 bases between the germline ends. This CDR3 contains 15 residues. As DNA, the CDR3 is TGTGCCACCAGACCCCCCGGGGAGCGGAGAGATACGCAGTATTTT. Translating gives CATRPPGERRDTQYF.

Comments on this clonotype: A read error may account for a junction end that differs from germline. This rearrangement joins TRBV10-2 to TRBJ2-5; a weak D match, TRBD1 (5 bases). Germline CDR1 reads WSHSY; CDR2 reads SAAADI. This CDR3 region has 16 residues. DNA for the CDR3: TGCGCCAGCAGGGGGCCCGCTGGGCGTGCCACAGAGACGCAGTACTTT. Translated, it gives CASRGPAGRATETQYF.

The chain links TRBV6-1 to TRBJ2-4; tentatively, D is TRBD2 (6 bases). Trimming shortened V by 0 bases and J by 13 bases, and 22 bases separated the two germline ends. The CDR3 totals 16 residues. CDR1 is MNHNS and CDR2 is SASEGT in the germline V gene. The CDR3 spells CASSEAGTGAGDMQYF. CDR3 bases: TGTGCCAGCAGTGAAGCGGGGACGGGAGCCGGAGATATGCAGTACTTC.

This clonotype has more than one count but fewer than ten. The chain is built from TRBV5-1 and TRBJ2-5, with D unclear. In germline, CDR1 is SGHRS, CDR2 YFSETQ. The CDR3 spans 15 residues. The V and J ends lost 4 bases and 2 bases respectively, with 15 bases between them. The CDR3 sequence: CASSRSLGWQETQYF. In DNA, the CDR3 is TGCGCCAGCAGCCGATCTTTGGGGTGGCAAGAGACCCAGTACTTC.

This clonotype was picked up many times. The chain couples TRBV20-1 to TRBJ2-1; 7 nucleotides match TRBD2. Germline CDR1 is DFQATT and CDR2 is SNEGSKA (reference sequence). V lost 3 bases to trimming and J lost 1 base; unmatched junction nucleotides: 6. The CDR3 is 15 amino acids. The CDR3 coding sequence is TGCAGTGCTAGCCCTGGTAGCGGGTCCTACAATGAGCAGTTCTTC. The encoded protein is CSASPGSGSYNEQFF.